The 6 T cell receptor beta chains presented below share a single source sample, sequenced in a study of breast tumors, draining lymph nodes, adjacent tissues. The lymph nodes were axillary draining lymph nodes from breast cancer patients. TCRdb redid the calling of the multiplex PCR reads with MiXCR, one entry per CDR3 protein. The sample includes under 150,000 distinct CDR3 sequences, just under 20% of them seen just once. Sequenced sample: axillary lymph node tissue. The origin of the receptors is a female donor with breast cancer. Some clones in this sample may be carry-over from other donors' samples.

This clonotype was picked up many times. The CDR3 sequence: CASSLGGAGAYEQYF. The CDR3 nucleotides are TGCGCCAGCAGCTTGGGGGGCGCAGGAGCCTACGAGCAGTACTTC. V is TRBV5-1 and J is TRBJ2-7, with D possibly matching TRBD1 (5 bases). This CDR3 has 15 residues. With 0 bases removed from V and 2 bases from J, the gap between germline ends came to 12 bases. Germline V gene sequence: CDR1 SGHRS, CDR2 YFSETQ.

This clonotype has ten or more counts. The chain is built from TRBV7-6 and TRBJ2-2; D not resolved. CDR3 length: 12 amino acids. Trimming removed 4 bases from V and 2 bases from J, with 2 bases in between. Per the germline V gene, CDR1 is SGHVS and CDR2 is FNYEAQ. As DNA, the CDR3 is TGTGCCAGCAGCTATAACACCGGGGAGCTGTTTTTT. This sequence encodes CASSYNTGELFF.

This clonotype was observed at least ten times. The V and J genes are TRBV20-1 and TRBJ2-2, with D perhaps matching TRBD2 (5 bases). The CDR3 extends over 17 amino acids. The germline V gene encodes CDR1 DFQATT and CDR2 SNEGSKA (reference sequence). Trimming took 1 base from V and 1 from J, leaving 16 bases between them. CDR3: CSARVFFGEKNTGELFF. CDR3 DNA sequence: TGCAGTGCTAGAGTGTTTTTTGGGGAGAAGAACACCGGGGAGCTGTTTTTT.

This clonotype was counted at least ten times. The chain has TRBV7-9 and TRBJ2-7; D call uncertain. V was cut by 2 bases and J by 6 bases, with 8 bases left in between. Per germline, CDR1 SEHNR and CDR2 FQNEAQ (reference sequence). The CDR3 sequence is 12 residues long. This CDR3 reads CASSLQGLEQYF. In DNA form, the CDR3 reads TGTGCCAGCAGCTTACAAGGTCTCGAGCAGTACTTC.

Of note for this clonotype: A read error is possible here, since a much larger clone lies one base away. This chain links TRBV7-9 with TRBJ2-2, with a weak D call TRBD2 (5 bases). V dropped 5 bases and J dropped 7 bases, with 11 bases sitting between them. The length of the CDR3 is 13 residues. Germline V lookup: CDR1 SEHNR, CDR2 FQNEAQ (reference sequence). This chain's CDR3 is CASSRRWSGELFF. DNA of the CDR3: TGTGCCAGCAGCCGGAGGTGGAGCGGGGAGCTGTTTTTT.

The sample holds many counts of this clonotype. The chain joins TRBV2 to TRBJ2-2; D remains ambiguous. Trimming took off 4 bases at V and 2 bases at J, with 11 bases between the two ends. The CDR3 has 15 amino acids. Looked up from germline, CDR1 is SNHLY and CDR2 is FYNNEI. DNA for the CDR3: TGTGCCAGCAGTGCGATGGCTACCAACACCGGGGAGCTGTTTTTT. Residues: CASSAMATNTGELFF.